This T cell receptor (beta chain) was sequenced in a study of T-cell memory formation after mild COVID-19. The CDR3 has 13 residues. Deletions cut 4 bases from V and 9 bases from J, with 13 bases between. From germline, CDR1 is SGHVS and CDR2 FQNEAQ. TCR alpha and TCR beta cDNA libraries carrying sample barcodes and UMIs were produced by 5'RACE using constant-segment primers. TCRdb passed the 5' RACE reads through MiXCR, listing each CDR3 protein once. The sample records over 350,000 distinct CDR3 sequences, 15% to 20% being singletons. Whole-study findings and limits: The main location of contracting CD4+ clones was CM and EM, and that of contracting CD8+ clones was EMRA. Some SARS-CoV-2-responding clones were already detected in memory before infection.

Comment on this clonotype: The antigen is not known.

The sample comprised PBMCs or a T cell subset sorted from them (not recorded which). The V and J genes are TRBV7-8 and TRBJ1-5, with a tentative D call TRBD1 (5 bases). This clonotype was obtained from a young man who had mild COVID-19 (a few samples of this study predate the infection). Cell type and time point are not known. CDR3 in amino acids: CASSWGGRGPQHF. The CDR3 coding sequence is TGTGCCAGCAGCTGGGGGGGTCGGGGGCCCCAGCATTTT.